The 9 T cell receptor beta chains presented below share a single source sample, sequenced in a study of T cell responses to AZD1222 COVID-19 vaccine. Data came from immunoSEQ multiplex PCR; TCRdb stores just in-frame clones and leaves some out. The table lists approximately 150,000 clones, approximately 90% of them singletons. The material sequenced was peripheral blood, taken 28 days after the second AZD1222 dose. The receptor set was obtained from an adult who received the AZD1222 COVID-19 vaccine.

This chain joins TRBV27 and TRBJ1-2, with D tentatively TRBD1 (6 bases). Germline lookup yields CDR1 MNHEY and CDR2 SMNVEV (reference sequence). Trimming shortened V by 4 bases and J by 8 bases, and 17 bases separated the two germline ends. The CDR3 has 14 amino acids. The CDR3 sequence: CASSSFGGGGGYTF. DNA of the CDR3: TGTGCCAGCAGTTCCTTTGGGGGGGGCGGGGGCTACACCTTC.

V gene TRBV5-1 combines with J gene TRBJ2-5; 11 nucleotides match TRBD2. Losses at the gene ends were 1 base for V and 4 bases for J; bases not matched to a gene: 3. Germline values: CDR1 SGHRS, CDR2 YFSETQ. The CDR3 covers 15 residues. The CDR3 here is CASSLYSGRGETQYF. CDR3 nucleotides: TGCGCCAGCAGCTTGTATAGCGGGAGGGGAGAGACCCAGTACTTC. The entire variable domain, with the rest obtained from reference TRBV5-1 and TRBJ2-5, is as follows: KAGVTQTPRYLIKTRGQQVTLSCSPISGHRSVSWYQQTPGQGLQFLFEYFSETQRNKGNFPGRFSGRQFSNSRSEMNVSTLELGDSALYLCASSLYSGRGETQYFGPGTRLLVL.

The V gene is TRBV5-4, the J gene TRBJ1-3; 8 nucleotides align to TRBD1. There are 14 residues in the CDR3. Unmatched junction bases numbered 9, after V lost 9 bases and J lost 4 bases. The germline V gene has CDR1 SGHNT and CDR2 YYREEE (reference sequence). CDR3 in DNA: TGTGCCACCGCGACTCGGACAGGGGGAAACACCATATATTTT. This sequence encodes CATATRTGGNTIYF.

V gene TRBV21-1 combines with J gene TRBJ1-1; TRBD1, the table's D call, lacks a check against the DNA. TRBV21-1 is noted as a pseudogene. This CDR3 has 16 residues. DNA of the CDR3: TGTGCCAGCACCCCCGGGTACAGGGAAATCGGAACTGAAGCTTTCTTT. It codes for CASTPGYREIGTEAFF.

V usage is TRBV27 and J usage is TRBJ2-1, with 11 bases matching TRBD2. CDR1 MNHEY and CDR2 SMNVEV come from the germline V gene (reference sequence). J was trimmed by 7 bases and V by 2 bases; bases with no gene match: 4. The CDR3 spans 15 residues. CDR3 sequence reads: CASSLVLAGVNEQFF. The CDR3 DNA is TGTGCCAGCAGTTTAGTACTAGCGGGAGTTAATGAGCAGTTCTTC.

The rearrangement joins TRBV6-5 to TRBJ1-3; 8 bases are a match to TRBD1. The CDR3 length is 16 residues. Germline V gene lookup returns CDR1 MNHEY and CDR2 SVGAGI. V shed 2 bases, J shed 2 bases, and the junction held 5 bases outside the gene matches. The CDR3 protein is CASSYTSGGTGNTIYF. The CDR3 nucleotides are TGTGCCAGCAGTTACACTTCAGGGGGCACTGGAAACACCATATATTTT.

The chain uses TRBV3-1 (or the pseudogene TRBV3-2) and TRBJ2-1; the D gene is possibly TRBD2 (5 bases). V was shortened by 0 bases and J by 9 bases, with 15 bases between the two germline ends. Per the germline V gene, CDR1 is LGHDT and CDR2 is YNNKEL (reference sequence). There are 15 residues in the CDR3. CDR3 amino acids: CASSQDRWLASEQFF. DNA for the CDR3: TGTGCCAGCAGCCAAGATAGGTGGCTAGCCTCTGAGCAGTTCTTC.

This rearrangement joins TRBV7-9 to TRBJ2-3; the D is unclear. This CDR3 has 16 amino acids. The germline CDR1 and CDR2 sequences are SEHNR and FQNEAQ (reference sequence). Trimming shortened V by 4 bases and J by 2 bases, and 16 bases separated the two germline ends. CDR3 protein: CASSYPFGQVTDTQYF. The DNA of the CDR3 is TGTGCCAGCAGCTACCCATTTGGGCAGGTCACAGATACGCAGTATTTT.

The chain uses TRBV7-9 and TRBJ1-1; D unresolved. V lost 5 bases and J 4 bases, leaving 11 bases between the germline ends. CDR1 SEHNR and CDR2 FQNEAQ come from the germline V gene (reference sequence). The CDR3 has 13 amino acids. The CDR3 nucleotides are TGTGCCAGCAGCAGGGTCTCAATCACTGAAGCTTTCTTT. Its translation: CASSRVSITEAFF.